The source of this T cell receptor beta chain is a study of molecular identifiers for immune sequencing clone quantification. Overall study results and limits: Identical TCR molecules sharing a barcode could underestimate highly expanded clone sizes.

Preparation of the bulk TCR libraries relied on previously described methods and listed TCR primers. Via MiXCR, TCRdb re-called the PCR reads, giving one row per CDR3 protein. There are 490,000 or so distinct CDR3 sequences in the sample; about a fifth occur only once, and 0.65% to 0.95% lies in the top ten. Per germline, CDR1 SEHNR and CDR2 FQNEAQ (reference sequence). The CDR3 spans 14 residues. Trimming left V 4 bases short and J 2 bases short, with 12 bases between. Naive CD8 library inputs spanned roughly 17,000 to 1,100,000 sorted cells and 10%, 30% or 50% RNA. In this sample, this clonotype turned up many times. Its specificity is not known.

The TCR comes from a human donor in good health. Some libraries in this study had Jurkat cell RNA spiked in. The sample comprised naive CD8+ T cells from blood, with Jurkat cell RNA spiked in. Described subset: FACS-sorted CD8+CD4-CCR7+CD45RA+ naive T cells. The chain combines TRBV7-9 with TRBJ2-7; D not certain. The CDR3 sequence is CASSSAPEPYEQYF. The CDR3 region has the DNA TGTGCCAGCAGCTCCGCCCCGGAACCCTACGAGCAGTACTTC.